This passage covers 27 T cell receptor beta chains from one sample sequenced in a study of T cells in Graves' hyperthyroidism and ophthalmopathy. From RNA transcripts, TCR beta CDR3 regions were amplified. A first-round RT-PCR of the TCR CDR3 used the HTBI primer set. TCRdb reanalysed the multiplex PCR reads using MiXCR and keeps one entry per CDR3 protein. The sample has more than 500,000 distinct CDR3 sequences, more than 15% seen once; the top ten hold about 29%. Sequenced sample: blood. These receptors were collected from a young woman with Graves' ophthalmopathy.

This clonotype was seen a handful of times. The J gene is TRBJ2-7, the V gene TRBV6-1, with 7 bases identical to TRBD1. CDR3 length: 18 amino acids. CDR1 MNHNS and CDR2 SASEGT come from the germline V gene. V shed 7 bases, J shed 2 bases, and the junction held 20 bases outside the gene matches. CDR3 sequence reads: CASISRGQAILYPYEQYF. CDR3 nucleotide sequence: TGTGCCAGCATCTCCCGTGGACAGGCCATCCTCTATCCCTACGAGCAGTACTTC.

This clonotype was seen at least ten times. This rearrangement joins TRBV7-2 to TRBJ2-4; the D is unclear. The V end lost 6 bases, the J end lost 9 bases, and 18 bases lay between the germline ends. The germline CDR1 and CDR2 sequences are SGHTA and FQGNSA. This CDR3 has 14 amino acids. CDR3 in amino acids: CASRPGPSGSIQYF. The CDR3, as DNA: TGTGCCAGCAGGCCTGGCCCCTCCGGCAGCATTCAGTACTTC.

The chain carries TRBV30 and TRBJ2-5; maybe TRBD1 (5 bases). Germline loops: CDR1 GTSNPN, CDR2 SVGIG (reference sequence). The CDR3 is 15 residues long. Trimming cost V 0 bases and J 5 bases, with 16 bases left between them. The CDR3 here is CAWSVLSSAGETQYF. The CDR3 region has the DNA TGTGCCTGGAGTGTACTCTCGTCTGCAGGGGAGACCCAGTACTTC. The full variable domain, in which reference TRBV30 and TRBJ2-5 provide the parts outside the CDR3, is SQTIHQWPATLVQPVGSPLSLECTVEGTSNPNLYWYRQAAGRGLQLLFYSVGIGQISSEVPQNLSASRPQDRQFILSSKKLLLSDSGFYLCAWSVLSSAGETQYFGPGTRLLVL.

The J gene is TRBJ2-1, the V gene TRBV29-1, with TRBD2 matching over 15 bases. The germline V gene encodes CDR1 SQVTM and CDR2 ANQGSEA. V shed 3 bases, J shed 0 bases, and the junction held 0 bases outside the gene matches. The CDR3 extends over 16 amino acids. CDR3 DNA: TGCAGCGTTGAGGGACTAGCGGGAGGCTCCTACAATGAGCAGTTCTTC. Amino acids: CSVEGLAGGSYNEQFF.

This clonotype was recorded many times. V is TRBV20-1 and J is TRBJ2-5; 11 bases match TRBD2. Germline V CDR1 and CDR2: DFQATT, SNEGSKA (reference sequence). The junction had 8 bases not matched to a gene; V was cut back by 6 bases and J by 5 bases. The CDR3 runs to 14 residues. The DNA for the CDR3 is TGCAGTGCCTTAGCGGGAGGGCCTTTGGAGACCCAGTACTTC. Protein product: CSALAGGPLETQYF.

This clonotype appeared a few times. V and J are TRBV28 and TRBJ2-3, with TRBD1 matching over 10 bases. Germline V gene data show CDR1 as MDHEN and CDR2 as SYDVKM. The CDR3 sequence is 13 residues long. After removal of 6 bases from V and 14 bases from J, the junction contained 11 bases not matched to a gene. CDR3 protein: CASSPTWDRGWYF. CDR3 in DNA: TGTGCCAGCAGCCCTACGTGGGACAGGGGTTGGTATTTT.

The chain is built from TRBV28 and TRBJ1-1; 8 nucleotides agree with TRBD1. Germline-derived CDR1 and CDR2 are MDHEN and SYDVKM. The CDR3 has 13 amino acids. Losses at the gene ends were 7 bases for V and 4 bases for J; bases not matched to a gene: 5. CDR3 coding DNA: TGTGCCAGCAAGGACAGGGTAGTCACTGAAGCTTTCTTT. Its translation is CASKDRVVTEAFF.

This clonotype was seen repeatedly, ten times or more. The chain uses TRBV28 and TRBJ2-7; D unclear. Germline V gene data show CDR1 as MDHEN and CDR2 as SYDVKM. V was trimmed by 4 bases and J by 9 bases, leaving 13 bases between them. The CDR3 contains 12 residues. CDR3 loop: CASSSTRQGQYF. The CDR3 DNA reads TGTGCCAGCAGTTCCACCAGGCAAGGGCAGTACTTC.

A few counts support this clonotype. The chain has TRBV5-1 and TRBJ1-4; a weak D match, TRBD1 (5 bases). In germline, CDR1 is SGHRS, CDR2 YFSETQ. There are 14 residues in the CDR3. The germline V and J ends were trimmed by 2 bases and 7 bases, with 12 bases remaining between them. CDR3 sequence: CASSLAGTREKLFF. CDR3 bases: TGCGCCAGCAGCTTAGCAGGGACGCGTGAAAAACTGTTTTTT.

Ten or more counts support this clonotype. The V call is TRBV7-9, the J call TRBJ2-7, with 9 positions matching TRBD2. The CDR3 runs to 15 residues. The ends lost 5 bases at V and 4 bases at J; junction bases unmatched: 9. The germline V gene encodes CDR1 SEHNR and CDR2 FQNEAQ (reference sequence). Here the CDR3 DNA reads TGTGCCAGCAGCCAATTAGCGGGAGTTCGATACGAGCAGTACTTC. Its protein is CASSQLAGVRYEQYF.

The chain joins TRBV28 to TRBJ2-1; tentative D call: TRBD2 (7 bases). Germline V gene data show CDR1 as MDHEN and CDR2 as SYDVKM. Deletions cut 7 bases from V and 6 bases from J, with 19 bases between. CDR3 length: 15 amino acids. CDR3 loop: CASKSGASGVNEQFF. The CDR3 bases are TGTGCCAGCAAATCAGGGGCTAGCGGAGTCAATGAGCAGTTCTTC.

This clonotype was found many times. The rearrangement links TRBV7-2 to TRBJ1-1; no definite D call. Germline CDR1 and CDR2: SGHTA and FQGNSA. The CDR3 loop spans 13 amino acids. Between the trimmed V and J ends, which lost 5 bases and 1 base, there was a span of 8 bases. This CDR3 is CASSPPANTEAFF. Here the CDR3 DNA reads TGTGCCAGCAGCCCGCCAGCGAACACTGAAGCTTTCTTT.

This clonotype came up a few times. The CDR3: CSVCQGTLSSYEQYF. The CDR3 DNA reads TGCAGCGTTTGTCAGGGGACGCTCAGCTCCTACGAGCAGTACTTC. This chain uses TRBV29-1 with TRBJ2-7; D is possibly TRBD1 (6 bases). V lost 5 bases to trimming and J lost 0 bases, with 17 bases between them. Germline V lookup: CDR1 SQVTM, CDR2 ANQGSEA. The CDR3 sequence is 15 residues long.

The rearrangement uses TRBV20-1 and TRBJ2-7, with 12 bases fitting TRBD2. The CDR3 has 16 amino acids. The trim removed 4 bases at V and 3 bases at J, leaving 10 bases unmatched. Germline values: CDR1 DFQATT, CDR2 SNEGSKA (reference sequence). The CDR3 loop reads CSANGGPSGRVYEQYF. The CDR3 DNA reads as TGCAGTGCTAATGGTGGGCCTAGCGGGAGGGTCTACGAGCAGTACTTC.

This clonotype was seen at least ten times. CDR3 region: CASSSTSGMVGELFF. CDR3 in DNA: TGTGCCAGCAGCTCGACTAGCGGGATGGTGGGGGAGCTGTTTTTT. The chain employs TRBV7-2 and TRBJ2-2; 11 bases are shared with TRBD2. This CDR3 spans 15 amino acids. With 4 bases clipped from V and 8 bases from J, the junction kept 6 bases outside the gene matches. Per germline, CDR1 SGHTA and CDR2 FQGNSA.

This clonotype was picked up a small number of times. The chain links TRBV2 to TRBJ2-5; D possibly corresponds to TRBD2 (6 bases). This CDR3 contains 15 residues. CDR1 and CDR2 (germline): SNHLY, FYNNEI. Trimming took off 8 bases at V and 2 bases at J, with 18 bases between the two ends. The CDR3 sequence: CASALRGGKQETQYF. The DNA for the CDR3 is TGTGCCAGCGCCCTCCGGGGCGGGAAGCAAGAGACCCAGTACTTC. The whole variable domain, remainder taken from reference TRBV2 and TRBJ2-5, is EPEVTQTPSHQVTQMGQEVILRCVPISNHLYFYWYRQILGQKVEFLVSFYNNEISEKSEIFDDQFSVERPDGSNFTLKIRSTKLEDSAMYFCASALRGGKQETQYFGPGTRLLVL.

In its sample, this clonotype was seen a few times. V usage is TRBV30 and J usage is TRBJ1-4; weak D call: TRBD1 (6 bases). Trimming took 5 bases from V and 7 from J, leaving 11 bases between them. CDR1 and CDR2 from the germline V gene are GTSNPN and SVGIG (reference sequence). This CDR3 spans 12 amino acids. CDR3 loop: CAWAGQFEKLFF. In nucleotides, the CDR3 is TGTGCCTGGGCCGGACAGTTTGAAAAACTGTTTTTT.

This chain connects TRBV20-1 to TRBJ1-2, with 7 positions matching TRBD1. Germline V gene sequence: CDR1 DFQATT, CDR2 SNEGSKA (reference sequence). The CDR3 covers 14 residues. Trimming took 0 bases from V and 8 from J; bases not matched to a gene: 9. CDR3 DNA: TGCAGTGCTAGAGATAGGGGGCGCACGAAAGGCTACACCTTC. Its translation is CSARDRGRTKGYTF.

This clonotype was seen at least ten times. This chain connects TRBV27 to TRBJ1-1, with 8 nucleotides matching TRBD1. This CDR3 comprises 16 residues. Germline V CDR1 and CDR2: MNHEY, SMNVEV (reference sequence). V lost 3 bases to trimming and J lost 0 bases; unmatched junction nucleotides: 6. The CDR3 DNA reads as TGTGCCAGCAGTTTTGGACAGGGCGTGATGAACACTGAAGCTTTCTTT. Its protein product is CASSFGQGVMNTEAFF.

This clonotype was recorded many times. The rearrangement joins TRBV7-8 to TRBJ2-1; 11 bases match TRBD1. The CDR3 is made up of 16 amino acids. The germline V gene encodes CDR1 SGHVS and CDR2 FQNEAQ. V shed 5 bases, J shed 4 bases, and the junction held 7 bases outside the gene matches. CDR3 amino acids: CASSKPGQGVYNEQFF. DNA of the CDR3: TGTGCCAGCAGCAAACCGGGACAGGGGGTTTACAATGAGCAGTTCTTC.

This clonotype came up many times. The chain recombines TRBV28 with TRBJ2-7, with D hard to call. V was cut by 4 bases and J by 5 bases, with 12 bases left in between. The germline gives CDR1 MDHEN, CDR2 SYDVKM. This CDR3 contains 13 residues. The CDR3 DNA reads as TGTGCCAGCAGTTACGGAAGTGGAAACGAGCAGTACTTC. Amino acid sequence: CASSYGSGNEQYF.

The chain is built from TRBV3-1 and TRBJ2-2, with D hard to call. In germline, CDR1 is LGHDT, CDR2 YNNKEL (reference sequence). Deletions cut 5 bases from V and 6 bases from J, with 13 bases between. The CDR3 totals 14 residues. CDR3 residues: CASSSGPPPGELFF. CDR3 bases: TGTGCCAGCAGCTCTGGACCCCCGCCCGGGGAGCTGTTTTTT.

The J gene is TRBJ2-7, the V gene TRBV7-6; the match to TRBD1 covers 10 bases. Germline CDR1 SGHVS, CDR2 FNYEAQ. Germline trimming cut 5 bases from V and 3 bases from J; bases unmatched to any gene: 7. CDR3 size: 15 residues. The CDR3 DNA sequence: TGTGCCAGCAGCCCGAATGGACAGGGGGGCTACGAGCAGTACTTC. Encoded protein: CASSPNGQGGYEQYF.

The sample holds a few counts of this clonotype. The chain combines TRBV4-3 with TRBJ2-3; D perhaps matches TRBD2 (6 bases). V was pared by 1 base and J by 4 bases, with 6 bases between. CDR1 LGHNA and CDR2 YSLEER come from the germline V gene. CDR3 length: 13 residues. The CDR3 coding sequence is TGCGCCAGCAGCCAAGGGGAGGCAGATACGCAGTATTTT. Protein: CASSQGEADTQYF.

J is TRBJ2-2 and V is TRBV30, with 8 bases aligning to TRBD1. Germline V lookup: CDR1 GTSNPN, CDR2 SVGIG (reference sequence). V trimming: 3 bases; J trimming: 1 base; junction bases outside the gene matches: 4. CDR3 length: 15 residues. CDR3 sequence (DNA): TGTGCCTGGAGCCGGACAGGGTGGAACACCGGGGAGCTGTTTTTT. It translates to CAWSRTGWNTGELFF.

This clonotype was counted at least ten times. The CDR3: CASTEGTLTDTQYF. CDR3 DNA: TGTGCCAGCACGGAAGGGACACTCACAGATACGCAGTATTTT. This chain connects TRBV2 to TRBJ2-3, with a tentative D call TRBD1 (6 bases). Germline assignment: CDR1 SNHLY and CDR2 FYNNEI. This CDR3 spans 14 amino acids. The V gene lost 7 bases and the J gene lost 2 bases, with 13 bases spanning the gap.

J is TRBJ2-5 and V is TRBV5-1; D remains ambiguous. This CDR3 comprises 14 residues. Germline CDR1 is SGHRS and CDR2 is YFSETQ. Trimming removed 0 bases from V and 9 bases from J, with 15 bases in between. CDR3 nucleotide sequence: TGCGCCAGCAGCTTGGAAAATCTCAAGAGACCCCAGTACTTC. Protein product: CASSLENLKRPQYF.